The sequence of this TCR beta chain was determined in a study of response to subunit inactivated influenza vaccine. This clonotype came up a few times. Its cognate antigen is unknown. The CDR3 loop spans 14 amino acids. The V gene's germline CDR1 is DFQATT and CDR2 SNEGSKA (reference sequence). With 3 bases clipped from V and 5 bases from J, the junction kept 9 bases outside the gene matches. Each CDR3 protein is one row after TCRdb ran MiXCR on the RT-PCR reads. Of 700,000 to 900,000 distinct CDR3 sequences listed, 21% are singletons. Study conclusions and caveats: The study's authors posited that every seasonal influenza vaccination enlists few new T cells.

The chain recombines TRBV20-1 with TRBJ2-5, with 7 nucleotides matching TRBD2. The input for sequencing was PBMCs from blood, taken around 5 days after vaccination. The TCR comes from a man aged 50 to 59 who received an inactivated influenza vaccine. The CDR3 bases are TGCAGTGCTAGTCTCGCGGGAGTAGAGGAGACCCAGTACTTC. Its protein is CSASLAGVEETQYF.